These T cell receptor beta chains were read from a single sample in a study of CD8 T cells in Susac syndrome. TCRdb analysed the immunoSEQ multiplex PCR reads with MiXCR anew, one entry per CDR3 protein. The repertoire has about 280,000 distinct CDR3 sequences, 85% of them found once; the top ten carry 0.095% to 0.14%. Input material: CD8+ T cells from PBMCs. These receptor sequences come from a human donor with multiple sclerosis. Each CDR3 is given with its conserved first and last residue. Fields, in order: V gene, CDR3 length, J gene, D gene, clone size, CDR3 protein, CDR3 DNA. D genes are given only for firm matches. Size is stated for part of the rows, as once, few or many counts, or as a class when the clone is expanded.

TRBV20-1	14	TRBJ2-7	-	-	CSARVRRLSYEQYF	TGCAGTGCTAGAGTTAGGCGTCTCTCCTACGAGCAGTACTTC
TRBV12-3/TRBV12-4	13	TRBJ2-1	-	-	CASSPGPIDEQFF	TGTGCCAGCAGCCCGGGACCCATCGATGAGCAGTTCTTC
TRBV5-6	12	TRBJ2-1	-	-	CASSGQAVGQFF	TGTGCCAGCAGCGGACAAGCGGTCGGGCAGTTCTTC
TRBV10-3	16	TRBJ2-7	-	-	CAISGSGPPGSYEQYF	TGTGCCATCAGTGGCTCGGGCCCTCCGGGGTCCTACGAGCAGTACTTC
TRBV6-5	15	TRBJ2-5	TRBD1	-	CASTWTGGIGETQYF	TGTGCCAGCACCTGGACAGGGGGTATCGGAGAGACCCAGTACTTC
TRBV4-1	14	TRBJ2-7	-	few	CASTQTPGTYEQYF	TGCGCCAGCACTCAAACGCCAGGGACCTACGAGCAGTACTTC
TRBV19	14	TRBJ1-5	-	-	CASSPGRLSQPQHF	TGTGCCAGTAGTCCGGGACGTCTTAGTCAGCCCCAGCATTTT
TRBV24-1	17	TRBJ2-1	TRBD2	-	CATGVGSGVSSYNEQFF	TGTGCCACCGGGGTCGGTAGCGGGGTCTCTTCCTACAATGAGCAGTTCTTC
TRBV27	16	TRBJ2-6	-	-	CASSFGRASGANVLTF	TGTGCCAGCTCCTTTGGGCGGGCTTCTGGGGCCAACGTCCTGACTTTC
TRBV7-9	13	TRBJ1-1	-	-	CASTRTDITEAFF	TGTGCCAGCACCAGGACGGATATCACTGAAGCTTTCTTT
TRBV27	14	TRBJ2-7	-	-	CASRGGSGAYEQYF	TGTGCCAGCAGGGGCGGCTCCGGGGCCTACGAGCAGTACTTC
TRBV19	18	TRBJ2-4	-	-	CASGRRDWGDLAKNIQYF	TGTGCCAGTGGACGCCGGGACTGGGGGGACCTAGCCAAAAACATTCAGTACTTC
TRBV7-9	14	TRBJ2-1	-	few	CASSLRGDYNEQFF	TGTGCCAGCAGCTTGCGGGGAGACTACAATGAGCAGTTCTTC
TRBV28	16	TRBJ2-1	-	-	CASSSHTSSSYNEQFF	TGTGCCAGCAGTTCTCACACCTCGAGCTCCTACAATGAGCAGTTCTTC
TRBV6-1	15	TRBJ1-5	TRBD1	-	CASSEWDSLNQPQHF	TGTGCCAGCAGTGAGTGGGACAGCCTTAATCAGCCCCAGCATTTT
TRBV2	14	TRBJ2-1	TRBD2	-	CASSPRTSFDEQFF	TGTGCCAGCAGTCCACGGACTAGTTTCGATGAGCAGTTCTTC
TRBV3-1	18	TRBJ2-1	TRBD1	-	CASRGGTGTSSSHNEQFF	TGTGCCAGCAGAGGGGGGACAGGGACCTCCAGCTCCCACAATGAGCAGTTCTTC
TRBV7-9	13	TRBJ2-5	-	-	CASSLASRETQYF	TGTGCCAGCAGCTTAGCTAGTCGCGAGACCCAGTACTTC
TRBV9	16	TRBJ2-1	TRBD1	-	CASSPPWTGSYNEQFF	TGTGCCAGCAGCCCCCCTTGGACAGGGTCCTACAATGAGCAGTTCTTC
TRBV9	14	TRBJ2-7	-	-	CASSVGGRGVEQYF	TGTGCCAGCAGCGTAGGTGGCCGGGGCGTCGAGCAGTACTTC
TRBV19	14	TRBJ2-1	TRBD2	-	CASSMMAGEAEQFF	TGTGCCAGTAGTATGATGGCGGGAGAGGCGGAGCAGTTCTTC
TRBV12-3/TRBV12-4	13	TRBJ1-1	-	-	CASSASPDTEAFF	TGTGCCAGCAGTGCAAGTCCGGACACTGAAGCTTTCTTT
TRBV7-3	15	TRBJ2-1	-	-	CASSTDNLLAGEQFF	TGTGCCAGCAGCACAGACAACCTCCTGGCCGGTGAGCAGTTCTTC
TRBV11-2	13	TRBJ2-4	-	-	CASSTGRGNIQYF	TGTGCCAGCAGCACGGGGCGCGGAAACATTCAGTACTTC
TRBV29-1	11	TRBJ1-2	-	-	CSDYADYGYTF	TGCAGCGACTACGCAGACTATGGCTACACCTTC
TRBV9	13	TRBJ2-3	-	-	CASSATSGDTQYF	TGTGCCAGCAGCGCCACGTCGGGGGATACGCAGTATTTT
TRBV5-6	12	TRBJ2-7	-	few	CASSSRGHEQYF	TGTGCCAGCAGCTCCAGGGGTCACGAGCAGTACTTC
TRBV13	17	TRBJ1-2	-	-	CASSQGPGDRLNYGYTF	TGTGCCAGCAGCCAAGGGCCGGGAGATCGCCTTAACTATGGCTACACCTTC
TRBV13	12	TRBJ2-4	TRBD2	-	CASRLAGEEEYF	TGTGCCAGCAGACTAGCGGGAGAAGAGGAGTACTTC
TRBV27	15	TRBJ1-4	-	-	CASSLWSGANEKLFF	TGTGCCAGCAGTTTATGGTCAGGGGCTAATGAAAAACTGTTTTTT
TRBV6-6	13	TRBJ2-7	-	-	CASTKRATYEQYF	TGTGCCAGCACAAAGCGGGCCACCTACGAGCAGTACTTC
TRBV28	14	TRBJ2-7	TRBD1	-	CASSPPGTDNEQYF	TGTGCCAGCAGTCCCCCCGGGACAGATAACGAGCAGTACTTC
TRBV25-1	15	TRBJ2-7	TRBD1	few	CASRYHGQGGYEQYF	TGTGCCAGCAGATACCACGGACAGGGCGGCTACGAGCAGTACTTC
TRBV28	15	TRBJ2-1	-	-	CASSRGESSYNEQFF	TGTGCCAGCAGTCGCGGGGAGAGCTCCTACAATGAGCAGTTCTTC
TRBV5-6	13	TRBJ2-1	-	-	CASSQGLNNEQFF	TGTGCCAGCAGCCAGGGACTCAACAATGAGCAGTTCTTC
TRBV14	15	TRBJ1-1	-	-	CASSQGPGANTEAFF	TGTGCCAGCAGCCAAGGCCCAGGGGCGAACACTGAAGCTTTCTTT
TRBV7-9	19	TRBJ2-1	TRBD2	-	CASSALVGTLAGAKNEQFF	TGTGCCAGCAGCGCCTTAGTTGGGACCTTAGCGGGCGCTAAGAATGAGCAGTTCTTC
TRBV12-5	14	TRBJ2-1	-	-	CASGLLLGAGPSFF	TGTGCTAGTGGTTTGCTCCTCGGAGCGGGCCCGTCGTTCTTC
TRBV3-1	15	TRBJ2-7	TRBD2	-	CASSEGTSASYEQCF	TGTGCCAGCAGCGAAGGAACTAGCGCATCCTACGAGCAGTGCTTC
TRBV6-1	15	TRBJ2-7	-	-	CASSEGLNGGYEQYF	TGTGCCAGCAGTGAAGGACTTAATGGCGGCTACGAGCAGTACTTC
TRBV6-1	14	TRBJ2-3	TRBD2	-	CASLGLEFLDTQYF	TGTGCCAGCCTGGGACTAGAGTTTTTAGATACGCAGTATTTT
TRBV9	17	TRBJ2-1	-	-	CASSVGVRGRKEGEQFF	TGTGCCAGCAGCGTAGGGGTTCGAGGGAGGAAGGAGGGTGAGCAGTTCTTC